A single sample is the source of the 10 T cell receptor beta chains below, sequenced in a study of T cells in tuberculosis. Repertoires were generated with immunoSEQ multiplex PCR, while TCRdb's copy carries only in-frame clones and drops some. The data contain roughly 41,000 clones, about 94% of them singletons. Material for sequencing was PBMCs. These receptor sequences come from a donor between 10 and 35 years old with latent tuberculosis or without tuberculosis infection. Some clones in this sample may be carry-over from other donors' samples.

This chain links TRBV4-1 with TRBJ2-7, with 11 bases that match TRBD2. There are 17 residues in the CDR3. V was pared by 0 bases and J by 9 bases, with 13 bases of the junction left unmatched. Germline loops: CDR1 MGHRA, CDR2 YSYEKL. The CDR3 protein is CASSQDSGTSGGRGQYV. DNA for the CDR3: TGCGCCAGCAGCCAAGATTCGGGAACTAGCGGGGGACGGGGGCAGTACGTC.

The DNA for the CDR3 is TGCGCCAGCAGCTCCAAACAGGGGACGGGGGGCTACACCTTC. Its protein product is CASSSKQGTGGYTF. This chain connects TRBV5-1 to TRBJ1-2, with 7 nucleotides matching TRBD1. This CDR3 contains 14 residues. Trimming at V came to 3 bases and at J to 8 bases, leaving 10 bases not matched to a gene. From germline, CDR1 is SGHRS and CDR2 YFSETQ.

The V gene is TRBV11-2, the J gene TRBJ1-6; unclear D gene. This CDR3 region has 14 residues. V lost 0 bases to trimming and J lost 9 bases, with 9 bases between them. The V gene's germline CDR1 is SGHAT and CDR2 FQNNGV. The CDR3 DNA follows: TGTGCCAGCAGCTTAGATCCCGGGGTTTCACCCCTCCACTTT. It codes for CASSLDPGVSPLHF.

V and J are TRBV10-3 and TRBJ2-1; 11 bases fit TRBD2. Germline V gene sequence: CDR1 ENHRY, CDR2 SYGVKD. J was trimmed by 8 bases and V by 2 bases; bases with no gene match: 5. CDR3 length: 15 amino acids. In DNA form, the CDR3 reads TGTGCCATCAGTGAGCTTAGCGGGGGGGCGGATGAGCAGTTCTTC. This translates into CAISELSGGADEQFF.

The gene calls are TRBV6-1 and TRBJ2-7, with 7 bases fitting TRBD1. The CDR3 length is 15 residues. CDR1 is MNHNS, CDR2 SASEGT, per germline. Trimming at V came to 1 base and at J to 4 bases, leaving 7 bases not matched to a gene. DNA for the CDR3: TGTGCCAGCAGTGAAGTCGGGACAGTTTTTTACGAGCAGTACGTC. Its translation is CASSEVGTVFYEQYV.

The table lists this clone with a count of one. The V and J genes are TRBV10-2 and TRBJ1-1, with 7 nucleotides matching TRBD1. J was trimmed by 0 bases and V by 3 bases; bases with no gene match: 4. The CDR3 consists of 15 residues. The V gene's germline CDR1 is WSHSY and CDR2 SAAADI. CDR3 DNA sequence: TGCGCCAGCAGTGATCCGGGACAGATGAACACTGAAGCTTTCTTT. It codes for CASSDPGQMNTEAFF.

The chain carries TRBV5-8 and TRBJ1-1; D call uncertain. CDR3 length equals 14 residues. The germline gives CDR1 SGHTS, CDR2 YDEGEE. V was shortened by 0 bases and J by 12 bases, with 18 bases between the two germline ends. CDR3 protein: CASSLAMATRGTFF. The CDR3 region has the DNA TGTGCCAGCAGCTTGGCGATGGCTACTCGAGGGACTTTCTTT.

The CDR3 is CASSFFGVNEKLFF. Here the CDR3 DNA reads TGCGCCAGCAGCTTTTTCGGGGTTAATGAAAAACTGTTTTTT. The chain couples TRBV5-1 to TRBJ1-4; the D is unclear. V dropped 2 bases and J dropped 4 bases, with 9 bases sitting between them. The CDR3 sequence is 14 residues long. Germline-derived CDR1 and CDR2 are SGHRS and YFSETQ.

The V and J genes are TRBV27 and TRBJ2-5; no reliable D call. CDR1 and CDR2 (germline): MNHEY, SMNVEV (reference sequence). Trimming left V 5 bases short and J 6 bases short, with 7 bases between. This CDR3 comprises 11 residues. For the CDR3, the DNA is TGTGCCAGCAGTCTACCGAAGACCCAGTACTTC. It translates to CASSLPKTQYF.

This rearrangement joins TRBV2 to TRBJ1-3; D uncertain. The germline V gene has CDR1 SNHLY and CDR2 FYNNEI. The CDR3 runs to 12 residues. The V gene lost 6 bases and the J gene lost 4 bases, with 7 bases spanning the gap. This chain's CDR3 is CASSEPGNTIYF. In DNA form, the CDR3 reads TGTGCCAGCAGCGAGCCGGGAAACACCATATATTTT.